This T cell receptor (beta chain) was identified in a study of blood T cell repertoires in COVID-19. Study-level information: Spain, Italy and the United States supplied samples that represented acute and convalescent COVID-19.

Profiling relied on immunoSEQ multiplex PCR, and the TCRdb table lists in-frame clones only, not all of them. Of more than 150,000 clones listed, around four fifths are singletons. Trimming removed 5 bases from V and 5 bases from J; junction bases left unmatched: 8. Germline V gene data show CDR1 as MDHEN and CDR2 as SYDVKM. The CDR3 covers 15 residues. The chain carries TRBV28 and TRBJ1-4, with 7 nucleotides matching TRBD1. The sequence derives from a woman younger than 45 with acute or convalescent COVID-19. Sequenced input: peripheral blood. The CDR3 nucleotides are TGTGCCAGCAGTCTAAGACAGGGAAAAAATGAAAAACTGTTTTTT. It yields the protein CASSLRQGKNEKLFF.